This T cell receptor beta chain is from a study of identical twins. Study results and limitations: Twins shared beta out-of-frame sequences in excess, but this excess was weaker. Whereas memory repertoires showed no such difference, abundant cord blood beta clonotypes carried fewer insertions.

A note on this clonotype: Its specificity is unknown.

TCRdb reprocessed the 5' RACE reads via MiXCR and lists one record per CDR3 protein. Here the sample spans about 690,000 distinct CDR3 sequences, 6.1% being singletons. No donor was unhealthy or non-Caucasian. The clonotype originates from a young man in good health. The source material was naive T cells sorted from blood.

CDR3 region: CASSRHGLGTGELFF. The CDR3 DNA reads TGTGCCAGCAGCCGACACGGACTCGGCACCGGGGAGCTGTTTTTT. The chain recombines TRBV12-3 or TRBV12-4 with TRBJ2-2, with D tentatively TRBD2 (5 bases). V was trimmed by 6 bases and J by 4 bases, leaving 15 bases between them. This CDR3 has 15 residues.